The present T cell receptor (beta chain) was sequenced within a study of T cells in localized non-small cell lung cancer. Only in-frame clones appear in the TCRdb table, and some are missing; sequencing was by immunoSEQ multiplex PCR. The sample consists of fewer than 40,000 clones, about 78% of them appearing once. The CDR3 contains 15 residues. The trim removed 4 bases at V and 1 base at J, leaving 5 bases unmatched. The germline CDR1 and CDR2 sequences are SGHRS and YFSETQ. Study-wide results and limits: A median of approximately 60 of the top 100 tumor clones appeared in adjacent lung, which was paired and uninvolved.

For this clone: The antigen is undetermined.

The chain carries TRBV5-1 and TRBJ1-5; TRBD1 matches at 7 bases. The source is a male donor aged 60 or older with stage II squamous cell lung carcinoma. The input for sequencing was peripheral blood, taken before any cancer treatment. In DNA, the CDR3 is TGCGCCAGCAGCATACAGGGGCTCAGCAATCAGCCCCAGCATTTT. Its protein is CASSIQGLSNQPQHF.